The next 6 T cell receptor beta chains were all read from a single sample in a study of vaccination and CD4 T cells after COVID-19 (dated by TCRdb to 2022 to 2024). These receptors are not linked to any known antigen. Libraries were built with PCR. Instrument used: Illumina iSeq 100. DNA from cultured CD4+ T cells underwent TCR sequencing with the Oncomine TCR Beta short-read assay at the Johns Hopkins FTIC core. Using fastp trimming at Q25 and MiXCR clonotype assembly, TCRdb reanalyzed the public sequencing data and kept in-frame beta chains. Under each unique CDR3 protein, matching rows form one entry showing the most common genes and DNA. Here the sample has about 9,900 distinct CDR3 sequences; 51% occur a single time. The leading ten clones occupy about 40% of the sample. What this sample's treatment or condition label stands for: roughly 11-day PBMC culture with coronavirus spike peptide pools or control peptides (ViraFEST assay).

Sequences were obtained from CD4+ T cells from blood, cultured in vitro. These receptors were collected from a human donor who had recovered from COVID-19.

This clonotype was picked up a small number of times. The chain links TRBV10-3 to TRBJ2-5; TRBD1 aligns across 11 bases. Germline V CDR1 and CDR2: ENHRY, SYGVKD. V was pared by 0 bases and J by 3 bases, with 3 bases of the junction left unmatched. The CDR3 length is 16 residues. CDR3 residues: CAISESEGQGEETQYF. The CDR3 bases are TGTGCCATCAGTGAGTCCGAGGGACAGGGGGAAGAGACCCAGTACTTC.

CDR3 sequence (DNA): TGTGCCAGCAGTGCGCGACAGGGGGCGGGAGGCTACACCTTC. As protein: CASSARQGAGGYTF. This chain connects TRBV2 to TRBJ1-2; the match to TRBD1 covers 10 bases. Looked up from germline, CDR1 is SNHLY and CDR2 is FYNNEI. V was pared by 4 bases and J by 8 bases, with 7 bases of the junction left unmatched. The CDR3 sequence is 14 residues long. The full variable domain, its missing parts supplied by reference TRBV2 and TRBJ1-2, is EPEVTQTPSHQVTQMGQEVILRCVPISNHLYFYWYRQILGQKVEFLVSFYNNEISEKSEIFDDQFSVERPDGSNFTLKIRSTKLEDSAMYFCASSARQGAGGYTFGSGTRLTVV.

The V call is TRBV5-1, the J call TRBJ2-3; no firm D call. Trimming cost V 5 bases and J 4 bases, with 11 bases left between them. Germline loops: CDR1 SGHRS, CDR2 YFSETQ. The length of the CDR3 is 13 residues. The CDR3 DNA follows: TGCGCCAGCAGAGGAAGGTTGTCAGATACGCAGTATTTT. It specifies CASRGRLSDTQYF.

This clonotype has just one count. V gene TRBV6-2 or TRBV6-3 combines with J gene TRBJ2-1; D remains unclear. Trimming left V 5 bases short and J 9 bases short, with 11 bases between. CDR1 MNHEY and CDR2 SVGEGT come from the germline V gene. The CDR3 is made up of 12 amino acids. The CDR3 DNA follows: TGTGCCAGCAGTCCCGGGCTACTTGAGCAGTTCTTC. Protein sequence: CASSPGLLEQFF.

This clonotype turned up a few times. The chain is built from TRBV6-1 and TRBJ1-2, with D perhaps matching TRBD1 (5 bases). The CDR3 consists of 13 residues. Trimming removed 6 bases at V and 1 base at J, with 9 bases between. CDR1 MNHNS and CDR2 SASEGT come from the germline V gene. CDR3 residues: CASSRQINYGYTF. The CDR3 coding sequence is TGTGCCAGCAGCCGACAGATTAACTATGGCTACACCTTC.

The V and J genes are TRBV2 and TRBJ1-5; no reliable D call. V dropped 1 base and J dropped 2 bases, with 15 bases sitting between them. Germline V gene sequence: CDR1 SNHLY, CDR2 FYNNEI. The CDR3 is made up of 17 amino acids. The CDR3 loop is CASSEVPPFMGNQPQHF. CDR3 nucleotide sequence: TGTGCCAGCAGTGAAGTGCCACCATTCATGGGCAATCAGCCCCAGCATTTT.